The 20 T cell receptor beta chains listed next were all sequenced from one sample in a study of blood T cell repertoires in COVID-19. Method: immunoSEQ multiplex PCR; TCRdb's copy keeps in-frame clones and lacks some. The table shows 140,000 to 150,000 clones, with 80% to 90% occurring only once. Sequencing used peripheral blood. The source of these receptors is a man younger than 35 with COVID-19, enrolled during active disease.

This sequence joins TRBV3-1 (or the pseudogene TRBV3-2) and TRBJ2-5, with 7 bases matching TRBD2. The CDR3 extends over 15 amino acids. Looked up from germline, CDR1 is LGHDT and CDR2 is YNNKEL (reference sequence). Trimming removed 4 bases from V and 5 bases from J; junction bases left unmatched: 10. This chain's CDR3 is CASSLQRDIGETQYF. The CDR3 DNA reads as TGTGCCAGCAGCCTTCAGCGGGATATAGGGGAGACCCAGTACTTC.

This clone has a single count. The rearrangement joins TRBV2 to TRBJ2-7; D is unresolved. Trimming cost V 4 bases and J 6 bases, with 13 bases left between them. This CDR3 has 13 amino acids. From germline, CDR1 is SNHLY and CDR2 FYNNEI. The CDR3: CASSVREPGEQYF. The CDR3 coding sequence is TGTGCCAGCAGTGTAAGAGAGCCTGGCGAGCAGTACTTC. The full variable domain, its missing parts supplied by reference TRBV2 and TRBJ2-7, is EPEVTQTPSHQVTQMGQEVILRCVPISNHLYFYWYRQILGQKVEFLVSFYNNEISEKSEIFDDQFSVERPDGSNFTLKIRSTKLEDSAMYFCASSVREPGEQYFGPGTRLTVT.

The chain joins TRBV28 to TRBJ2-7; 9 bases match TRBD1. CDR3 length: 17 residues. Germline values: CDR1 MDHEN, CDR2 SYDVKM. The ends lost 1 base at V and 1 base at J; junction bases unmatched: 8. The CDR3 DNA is TGTGCCAGCAGTTTATCATCGGACAGGGGTTTTTCCTACGAGCAGTACTTC. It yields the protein CASSLSSDRGFSYEQYF.

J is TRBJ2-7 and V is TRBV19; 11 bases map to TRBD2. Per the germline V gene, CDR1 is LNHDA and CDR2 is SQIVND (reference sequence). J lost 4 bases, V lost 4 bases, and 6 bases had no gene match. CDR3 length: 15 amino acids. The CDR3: CASSRELAGVYEQYF. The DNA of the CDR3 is TGTGCCAGTAGTAGGGAACTAGCGGGAGTGTACGAGCAGTACTTC.

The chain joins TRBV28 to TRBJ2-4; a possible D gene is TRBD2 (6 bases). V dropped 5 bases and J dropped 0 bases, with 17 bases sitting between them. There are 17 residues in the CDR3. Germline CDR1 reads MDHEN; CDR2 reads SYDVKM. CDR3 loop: CASSPGTVDLAKNIQYF. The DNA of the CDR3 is TGTGCCAGCAGTCCTGGGACTGTGGATTTAGCCAAAAACATTCAGTACTTC.

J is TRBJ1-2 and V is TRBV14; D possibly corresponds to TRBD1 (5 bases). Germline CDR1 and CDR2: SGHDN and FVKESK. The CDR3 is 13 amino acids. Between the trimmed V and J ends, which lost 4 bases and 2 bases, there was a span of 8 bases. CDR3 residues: CASSPRGNYGYTF. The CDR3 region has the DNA TGTGCCAGCAGCCCACGGGGGAACTATGGCTACACCTTC.

This CDR3 is CASSVAGGPSYNEQFF. Written as DNA, the CDR3 is TGTGCCAGCAGCGTAGCCGGGGGTCCGTCCTACAATGAGCAGTTCTTC. This chain connects TRBV9 to TRBJ2-1; the D gene is possibly TRBD2 (6 bases). V dropped 0 bases and J dropped 1 base, with 11 bases sitting between them. CDR1 SGDLS and CDR2 YYNGEE come from the germline V gene. CDR3 length equals 16 residues.

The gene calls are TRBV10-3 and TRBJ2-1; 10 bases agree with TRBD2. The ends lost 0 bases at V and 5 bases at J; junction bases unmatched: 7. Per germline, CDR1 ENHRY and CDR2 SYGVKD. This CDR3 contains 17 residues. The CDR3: CAISESMELAGNNEQFF. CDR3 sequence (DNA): TGTGCCATCAGTGAGTCTATGGAACTAGCGGGGAACAATGAGCAGTTCTTC.

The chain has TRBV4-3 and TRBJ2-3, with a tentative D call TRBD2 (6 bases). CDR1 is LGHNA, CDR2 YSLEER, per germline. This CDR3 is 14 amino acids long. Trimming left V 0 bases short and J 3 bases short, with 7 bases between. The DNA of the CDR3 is TGCGCCAGCAGCCAAGATGGGGGGACAGATACGCAGTATTTT. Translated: CASSQDGGTDTQYF.

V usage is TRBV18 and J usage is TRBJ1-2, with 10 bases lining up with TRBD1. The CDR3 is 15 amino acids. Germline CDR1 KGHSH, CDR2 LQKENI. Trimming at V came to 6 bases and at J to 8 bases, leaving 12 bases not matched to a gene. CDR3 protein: CASSPGTGESGGYTF. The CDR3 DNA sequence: TGTGCCAGCTCCCCCGGGACAGGGGAAAGTGGAGGCTACACCTTC.

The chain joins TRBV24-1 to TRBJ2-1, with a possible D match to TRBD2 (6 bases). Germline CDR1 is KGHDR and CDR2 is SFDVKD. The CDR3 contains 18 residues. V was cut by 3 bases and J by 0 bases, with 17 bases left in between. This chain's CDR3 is CATSDQRRAPLSYNEQFF. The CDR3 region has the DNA TGTGCCACCAGTGATCAAAGGAGGGCACCGCTCTCCTACAATGAGCAGTTCTTC.

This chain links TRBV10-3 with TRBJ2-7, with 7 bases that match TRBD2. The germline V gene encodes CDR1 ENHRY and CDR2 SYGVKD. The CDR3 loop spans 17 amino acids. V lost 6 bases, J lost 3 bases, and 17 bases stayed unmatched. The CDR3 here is CAISEHSAGLGDYEQYF. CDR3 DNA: TGTGCCATCAGCGAGCACAGCGCAGGACTAGGGGACTACGAGCAGTACTTC.

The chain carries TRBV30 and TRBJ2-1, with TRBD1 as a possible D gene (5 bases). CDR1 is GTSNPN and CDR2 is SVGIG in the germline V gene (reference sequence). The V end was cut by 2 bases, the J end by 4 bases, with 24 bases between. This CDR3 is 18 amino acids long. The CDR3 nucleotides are TGTGCCTGGAGTCCGTCACTAAACAGGCTGGTGGGGTACAATGAGCAGTTCTTC. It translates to CAWSPSLNRLVGYNEQFF.

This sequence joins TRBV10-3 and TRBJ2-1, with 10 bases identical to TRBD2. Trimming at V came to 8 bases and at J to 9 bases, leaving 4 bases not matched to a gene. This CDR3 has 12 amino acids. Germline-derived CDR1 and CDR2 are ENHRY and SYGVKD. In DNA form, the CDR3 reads TGTGCCATCCGCAGCGGGAGGGTTGAGCAGTTCTTC. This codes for CAIRSGRVEQFF.

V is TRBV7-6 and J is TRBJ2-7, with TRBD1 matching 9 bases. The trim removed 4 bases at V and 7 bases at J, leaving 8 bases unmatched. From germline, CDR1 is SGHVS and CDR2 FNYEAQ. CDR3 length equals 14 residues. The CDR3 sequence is CASSSYRGLWEQYF. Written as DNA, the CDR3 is TGTGCCAGCAGCTCATACAGGGGGCTGTGGGAGCAGTACTTC.

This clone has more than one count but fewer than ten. In DNA form, the CDR3 reads TGTGCCAGCAGGGGAGGGCTCTATAATTCACCCCTCCACTTT. Translating gives CASRGGLYNSPLHF. The V gene is TRBV25-1, the J gene TRBJ1-6; D not resolved. CDR1 and CDR2 (germline): MGHDK, SYGVNS. Trimming stripped 6 bases from V and 3 bases from J, with 9 bases between. This CDR3 spans 14 amino acids.

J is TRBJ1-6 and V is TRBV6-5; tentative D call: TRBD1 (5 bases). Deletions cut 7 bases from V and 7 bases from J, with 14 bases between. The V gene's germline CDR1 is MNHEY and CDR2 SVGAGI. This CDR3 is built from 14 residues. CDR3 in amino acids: CASILGAGNSPLHF. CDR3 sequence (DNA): TGTGCCAGCATCCTAGGGGCCGGGAATTCACCCCTCCACTTT.

CDR3 nucleotides: TGTGCCAGCAGCTGGGGACTAGCGGCCTACGAGCAGTACTTC. Protein product: CASSWGLAAYEQYF. The chain carries TRBV7-2 and TRBJ2-7, with 11 bases that match TRBD2. This CDR3 spans 14 amino acids. Germline-derived CDR1 and CDR2 are SGHTA and FQGNSA. The junction had 1 base not matched to a gene; V was cut back by 4 bases and J by 2 bases.

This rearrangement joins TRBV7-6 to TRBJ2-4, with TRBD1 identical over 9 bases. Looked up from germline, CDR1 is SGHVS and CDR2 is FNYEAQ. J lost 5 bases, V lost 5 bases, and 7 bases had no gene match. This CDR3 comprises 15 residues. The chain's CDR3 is CASSETGGAENIQYF. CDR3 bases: TGTGCCAGCAGCGAAACAGGGGGCGCGGAAAACATTCAGTACTTC. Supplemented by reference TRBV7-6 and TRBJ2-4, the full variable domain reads GAGVSQSPRYKVTKRGQDVALRCDPISGHVSLYWYRQALGQGPEFLTYFNYEAQQDKSGLPNDRFSAERPEGSISTLTIQRTEQRDSAMYRCASSETGGAENIQYFGAGTRLSVL.

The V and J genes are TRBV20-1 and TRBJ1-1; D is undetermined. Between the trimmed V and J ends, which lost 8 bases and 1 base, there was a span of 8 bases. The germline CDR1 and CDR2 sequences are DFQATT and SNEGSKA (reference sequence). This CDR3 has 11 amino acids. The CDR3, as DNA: TGCAGTCCGGGTTCGAACACTGAAGCTTTCTTT. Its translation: CSPGSNTEAFF.